The subject of this entry is one T cell receptor (beta chain). Its specific antigen is unknown. Per-nucleotide qualities are absent, and no much larger clonotype sits a single base away. Additional DNA sequences in this sample encode the identical CDR3. The sample belongs to a study of cytomegalovirus exposure and HLA in healthy donors (dated 2017 in TCRdb). At the level of the whole study: An earlier analysis of several hundred of the donors reported about 290 Gb of sequence data and 117 million unique TCR beta sequences from some 180 million T cells. An early release covering roughly 580 HLA-typed donors comprised roughly 300 gigabases of sequencing data and around 86 million unique TCR sequences. The genetic ancestry cluster associated with self-reported Caucasian donors included 70% to 85% of the 300 to 400 genotyped donors. The aim of the study was to test whether cataloging public T cell receptors could identify signatures of past pathogen exposure. The T cell repertoires of 670 or so subjects were profiled by immunosequencing and related to cytomegalovirus serostatus. In addition to the first cohort of hundreds of subjects, a separate validation cohort of some 120 different subjects was used. To predict cytomegalovirus infection status, the study combined high-throughput TCR immunosequencing, statistical association of individual TCRs with disease status, and machine learning. To study patterns of TCR occurrence, a later analysis re-analyzed previously published TCR beta repertoires from 500 to 850 donors and added high-resolution HLA genotyping. Rather than using new phenotypic data, the later analysis identified candidate immune exposures from TCR beta sequences and from how often those sequences occurred across donors. An earlier analysis of approximately 580 of the donors used high-throughput TCR beta sequencing to judge whether each TCR beta V gene segment behaved as functional or pseudogenic. Donor age, sex, ethnicity and CMV serostatus were compiled together with the repertoire data. Genome-wide SNP genotypes for about 60% of the roughly 670 donors were used in a later genetic analysis, which treated that subset as a discovery cohort. All discovery cohort repertoires had been generated on a single sequencing platform. Both class I and class II loci were covered by HLA typing, at four-digit resolution. The number of donors typed differed by locus, with roughly 629-640 for A, B, C, DRB1 and DQB1, around 520 for DQA1, approximately 580 for DPA1, and approximately 470 for DPB1. Four or five DR-DQ haplotypes were handled as single units for association and clustering because linkage in the cohort was strong. On average, around 240,000 unique TCR beta nucleotide sequences were sequenced per donor among 398 genotyped donors of the cohort, with roughly 20% of those sequences being non-productive. General findings and caveats noted by the study authors: The study listed approximately 150 TCR beta chains as associated with cytomegalovirus. For the cohort, immune exposure information was limited to CMV serostatus. The sequencing pipeline was judged likely to have produced a cluster of highly shared sequence variants as a technical artifact. A later analysis found that HLA-associated TCR beta chains were more clonally expanded and had lower generation probabilities than equally common non-associated chains. Roughly uniform sequencing depth across donors was assumed in presence/absence analyses, although this assumption may not hold. In a later analysis, the rate of TCR association differed among HLA loci, with DRB1 alleles having the most associated TCRs and HLA-C alleles having the fewest. In a later analysis, about 16,000 TCR beta sequences were associated with specific HLA alleles at a false discovery rate of 0.05. According to a later analysis, most CMV-associated TCR beta chains appeared to be HLA-restricted, and the HLA associations seemed to be driven largely by CMV exposure. In a later genetic analysis, a missense DCLRE1C variant was associated with V-gene and J-gene trimming of TCR beta chains, and the association was replicated in an independent cohort. The cohort was sequenced for TCR beta chains only, and without alpha or paired-chain data the features that could be detected were limited. The 87-base-pair reads could not distinguish some IMGT-functional V segments, including TRBV6-2 and TRBV6-3, so those segments were excluded. It was suggested by the authors that the approach could potentially be generalized to other disease states and immunological phenotypes. A further reported finding was that TCR beta sequences accurately predicted the HLA-A and HLA-B alleles for most subjects in the first cohort. Correlated functional status among segregating V segments might reflect linkage disequilibrium, but an unknown experimental factor could not be ruled out. Cytomegalovirus status was reported to be diagnosed by the classifier with high specificity and sensitivity in both the original and validation cohorts. When HLA alleles, especially DR and DQ, strongly co-occurred, TCR associations were difficult to assign to individual alleles. In an earlier analysis of around 500 of the donors, most TCR beta V segments appeared in productive rearrangements about 87% or about 30% of the time, broadly matching IMGT annotations. A later genetic analysis reported fewer N-insertions in productive TCRs among donors in an Asian-associated ancestry cluster than the roughly 700-donor mean. According to a later analysis, parvovirus B19, influenza, CMV and Epstein-Barr virus appeared linked to several top co-occurrence clusters. HLA typing was unavailable for some donors at each locus, so association tests used only the typed subset. Most TCR sequences were observed very rarely across donors, whereas some public TCRs were present in many individuals. In vitro tests confirmed that a few of the cytomegalovirus-associated TCR beta chains recognize cytomegalovirus antigens. About 17 rarely observed V segments, including chromosome 9 orphons, were excluded from the earlier analysis of about 500 of the donors because counts were too low.

The cohort consisted of fewer than 700 healthy bone marrow donors. Cohort members were all nominally healthy when sampled, although unrecorded immune exposures were likely present. The donor was CMV seropositive and was included in the group of about 290 seropositive cohort members. Each donor provided a peripheral blood sample, and peripheral blood mononuclear cells were used for TCR beta sequencing. The Qiagen DNeasy Blood Extraction Kit was used to extract genomic DNA from the blood cell samples. Receptors were amplified or captured by the immunoSEQ multiplex PCR assay. For the multiplex PCR, a mixture combining 60 forward primers for TCR Vbeta segments and 13 reverse primers for TCR Jbeta segments was used. A multiplex PCR assay on genomic DNA amplified the CDR3 region of rearranged TCR beta genes. The amplified TCR beta libraries were sequenced on the Illumina HiSeq System as 87-base-pair reads. The published analysis was carried out like this. A later analysis tallied roughly 80 million unique TCR beta chains across the 660 or so repertoires, and about 12 million of those chains were shared by two or more donors. Raw reads were error-corrected and collapsed into unique sequences by a nearest-neighbor algorithm in which closely related sequences were merged to remove PCR and sequencing errors. CDR3 sequences were aligned to IMGT reference sequences to assign V, D and J gene segments. For a sequence to be retained, at least a six-nucleotide match to both a V gene segment and a J gene segment was required. A rearrangement counted as productive if the CDR3 had no stop codons and remained in frame with V and J, and every other rearrangement counted as non-productive. CDR3 was defined by IMGT convention, running from the second conserved V-encoded cysteine to the conserved J-encoded phenylalanine. The earlier analysis of a few hundred of the donors excluded sequences that lacked an unambiguous match to a single V gene segment. An earlier analysis of several hundred of the donors classified V segments as functional when productive rearrangements were above 56.7% and as segregating when the standard deviation between donors was above 5%. To diagnose cytomegalovirus status from the catalog of TCR beta chain sequences, a statistical classification framework was built. V and J gene assignment, in a later analysis, came from comparing TCR nucleotide sequences with IMGT/GENE-DB human TR gene sequences. Using the TCRdist pipeline, a later analysis assigned CDR3 sequences along with most-parsimonious VDJ recombination scenarios. A later analysis defined each TCR beta chain by its CDR3 amino acid sequence plus V-gene family, and excluded reads lacking a unique V-gene family. In a later analysis, several hundred highly shared, low-generation-probability nucleotide sequences were removed to address suspected cross-contamination and a sequencing artifact. In a later analysis, a clonal expansion index was calculated for each public chain from normalized within-repertoire ranks of inferred template counts. In a later analysis, generation probabilities were computed using a VDJ recombination model fitted to out-of-frame rearrangements, and the results were checked against IGoR. In a later analysis, hypergeometric tests were used to score TCR-TCR, TCR-HLA and TCR-CMV co-occurrence, with a repertoire-size bias correction applied to TCR pairs. To estimate false discovery rates, a later analysis permuted the HLA or CMV assignments 20 times. A later analysis grouped co-occurring TCRs with DBSCAN, adding TCRdist sequence similarity when clustering within HLA-allele-positive subsets. Repertoires with fewer than 30,000 or more than 120,000 public chains were left out of co-occurrence clustering, as were four to six repertoires with anomalous nucleotide sharing. This immuneACCESS table, as held by TCRdb, lists in-frame sequences with V and J called but not all clones. Of the missing ones, under half trace to an unresolved V gene in checked studies; the others have no known cause. V and J calls and clone size are given by that table; D and trimming were obtained from the DNA. The sample table holds approximately 170,000 clones, of which about 80% were seen once. The ten largest clones add up to less than 10% of the sample.

Spanning cysteine to phenylalanine, the CDR3 consists of 12 amino acids. The read is trimmed to its CDR3 DNA, 36 bases read in frame from base 1. Via the germline V gene (reference sequence), CDR1 is LNHDA and CDR2 SQIVND. Cut back by 9 bases and 1 base, the V and J ends lie 9 bases apart. Specimen: PBMCs. The TCR comes from a man between 18 and 35 years old in good health and CMV-seropositive. The V and J genes are TRBV19 and TRBJ1-1, and possibly TRBD1, on 6 matching bases. The base sequence is TGTGCCAGCTCCAGGGGGAACACTGAAGCTTTCTTT. This is translated as CASSRGNTEAFF.